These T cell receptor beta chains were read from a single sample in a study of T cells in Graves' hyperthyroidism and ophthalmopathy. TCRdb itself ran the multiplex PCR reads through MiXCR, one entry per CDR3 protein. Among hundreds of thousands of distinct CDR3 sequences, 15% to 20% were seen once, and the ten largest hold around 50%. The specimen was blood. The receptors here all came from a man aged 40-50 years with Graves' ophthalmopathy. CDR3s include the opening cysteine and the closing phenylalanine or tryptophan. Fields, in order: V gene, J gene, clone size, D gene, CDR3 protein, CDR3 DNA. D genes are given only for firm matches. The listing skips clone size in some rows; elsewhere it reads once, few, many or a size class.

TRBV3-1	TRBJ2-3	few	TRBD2	CASSQTSGRAQYF	TGTGCCAGCAGCCAGACTAGCGGGAGGGCGCAGTATTTT
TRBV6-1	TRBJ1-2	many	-	CASSAQPGLNYGYTF	TGTGCCAGCAGTGCCCAACCGGGGCTCAACTATGGCTACACCTTC
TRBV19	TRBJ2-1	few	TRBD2	CASSSGLAGGLYNEQFF	TGTGCCAGTAGTTCGGGACTAGCGGGGGGTCTCTACAATGAGCAGTTCTTC
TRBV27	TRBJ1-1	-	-	CVSSLSRVTEAFF	TGTGTCAGCAGTTTATCGAGGGTAACTGAAGCTTTCTTT
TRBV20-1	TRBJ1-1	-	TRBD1	CSARGGADDTEAFF	TGCAGTGCCAGAGGGGGCGCGGACGACACTGAAGCTTTCTTT
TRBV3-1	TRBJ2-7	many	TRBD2	CASSQKPRGATQYF	TGTGCCAGCAGCCAAAAGCCGCGGGGGGCGACGCAGTACTTC
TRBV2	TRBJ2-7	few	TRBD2	CASSEGLIYEQYF	TGTGCCAGCAGTGAGGGACTAATCTACGAGCAGTACTTC
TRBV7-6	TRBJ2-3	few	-	CASSSRLGSTDTQYF	TGTGCCAGCAGCTCCAGACTAGGGAGCACAGATACGCAGTATTTT
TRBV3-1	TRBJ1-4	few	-	CASSQAGTRGFNEKLFF	TGTGCCAGCAGCCAAGCTGGCACACGGGGTTTTAATGAAAAACTGTTTTTT
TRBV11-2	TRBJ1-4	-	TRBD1	CASSPTGGPNEKLFF	TGTGCCAGCAGCCCTACAGGGGGACCTAATGAAAAACTGTTTTTT
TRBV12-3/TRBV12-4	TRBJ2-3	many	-	CASSLNPRDTQYF	TGTGCCAGCAGCCTAAACCCGAGAGATACGCAGTATTTT
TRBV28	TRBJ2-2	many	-	CASQVVQGQNTGELFF	TGTGCCAGCCAGGTGGTACAGGGCCAGAACACCGGGGAGCTGTTTTTT
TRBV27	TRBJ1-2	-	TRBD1	CASSSYAQPGGDYTF	TGTGCCAGCAGTTCCTATGCCCAGCCAGGGGGTGACTACACCTTC
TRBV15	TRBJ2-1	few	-	CATRGGRGEQFF	TGTGCCACCCGAGGGGGGCGAGGTGAGCAGTTCTTC
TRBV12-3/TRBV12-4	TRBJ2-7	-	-	CASTTDAGEQYF	TGTGCCAGCACCACCGACGCGGGGGAGCAGTACTTC
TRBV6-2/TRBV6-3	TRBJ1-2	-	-	CASSSGGVPVGYTF	TGTGCCAGCAGTTCAGGAGGGGTTCCCGTTGGCTACACCTTC
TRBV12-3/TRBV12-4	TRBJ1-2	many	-	CASSFVGTTRYGYTF	TGTGCCAGCAGTTTTGTGGGGACTACGCGGTATGGCTACACCTTC
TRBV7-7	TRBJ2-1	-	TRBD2	CASSSLAGGHYEQFF	TGTGCTAGCAGTTCCCTAGCGGGAGGGCATTATGAGCAGTTCTTC
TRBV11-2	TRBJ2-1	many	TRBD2	CASSRGGVNNEQFF	TGTGCCAGCAGCCGCGGGGGGGTAAACAATGAGCAGTTCTTC
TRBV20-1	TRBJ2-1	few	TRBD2	CSGGISSGAYNEQFF	TGCAGTGGAGGTATATCTAGCGGGGCTTACAATGAGCAGTTCTTC
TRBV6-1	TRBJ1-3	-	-	CASRPGAGNTIYF	TGTGCCAGCAGACCAGGGGCCGGAAACACCATATATTTT
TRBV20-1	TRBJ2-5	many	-	CSADRQVETQYF	TGCAGTGCAGACCGACAGGTTGAGACCCAGTACTTC
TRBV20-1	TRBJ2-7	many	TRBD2	CSAAREGGPYEQYF	TGCAGTGCGGCCCGGGAGGGCGGTCCCTACGAGCAGTACTTC
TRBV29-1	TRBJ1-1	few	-	CSAEREGMRAFF	TGCAGCGCGGAAAGGGAGGGAATGAGGGCTTTCTTT